This T cell receptor (beta chain) was captured by sequencing in a study of control samples from healthy donors and cancer patients. Data came from immunoSEQ multiplex PCR; TCRdb stores just in-frame clones and leaves some out. Here the sample spans about 92,000 clones, roughly 86% being singletons. The V gene lost 7 bases and the J gene lost 3 bases, with 9 bases spanning the gap. Germline CDR1 reads SEHNR; CDR2 reads FQNEAQ (reference sequence). The CDR3 covers 12 residues. The source is an older woman in good health. The sequenced sample consisted of blood. This rearrangement joins TRBV7-9 to TRBJ2-5; D may be TRBD1 (6 bases). This chain's CDR3 is CASIGGEETQYF. The CDR3 DNA is TGTGCCAGCATTGGGGGCGAAGAGACCCAGTACTTC.